This T cell receptor beta chain emerged from a study of T cells in Graves' hyperthyroidism and ophthalmopathy. The wider study: Peripheral blood samples were taken at initial diagnosis, prior to any treatment.

It was uncontrolled infection, other autoimmune disease, pregnancy or lactation that excluded patients. Regions amplified from RNA transcripts were the TCR beta CDR3 regions. The TCR CDR3 was amplified in a first-round RT-PCR using the HTBI primer set. One entry per CDR3 protein, called by TCRdb with MiXCR from the multiplex PCR reads. The repertoire holds 500,000 to 750,000 distinct CDR3 sequences, with less than 20% as singletons. This clonotype appeared many times. Its antigen is not identified. General study points: By a 13 V-J model, ophthalmopathy was set apart from stable hyperthyroidism. Blood also held most thyroid clonotypes expanded beyond 0.001.

Sequencing was done on a sample of blood. The TCR originated in a woman aged 25 to 39 with Graves' hyperthyroidism.

The CDR3: CASSLGASPGRTDTQYF. DNA of the CDR3: TGCGCCAGCAGCCTGGGGGCTAGCCCGGGGCGCACAGATACGCAGTATTTT. The chain recombines TRBV5-1 with TRBJ2-3, with D possibly TRBD1 on 6 matching bases. The V and J ends lost 4 bases and 1 base respectively, with 19 bases between them. This CDR3 has 17 amino acids. CDR1 and CDR2 (germline): SGHRS, YFSETQ.